A single sample gave rise to the 31 T cell receptor beta chains below, sequenced in a study of T-cell memory formation after mild COVID-19. TCRdb independently ran MiXCR on the 5' RACE reads; one entry per CDR3 protein. The table has roughly 410,000 distinct CDR3 sequences, 20% to 25% seen once. The sequencing input was PBMCs or a T cell subset sorted from them (not recorded which). All receptors come from an adult woman who had mild COVID-19 (a few samples of this study predate the infection). Cell type and time point are not known.

The chain joins TRBV6-1 to TRBJ1-2; tentatively, D is TRBD1 (6 bases). Germline CDR1 and CDR2: MNHNS and SASEGT. V shed 2 bases and J shed 7 bases, with 11 bases lying between them. The CDR3 is 13 amino acids. The CDR3 region is CASSEWGRGGYTF. The DNA of the CDR3 is TGTGCCAGCAGTGAATGGGGCAGGGGTGGCTACACCTTC.

This clonotype was counted a few times. This rearrangement joins TRBV7-9 to TRBJ1-2; D is unresolved. This CDR3 region has 12 residues. Trimming removed 6 bases at V and 8 bases at J, with 13 bases between. Looked up from germline, CDR1 is SEHNR and CDR2 is FQNEAQ (reference sequence). DNA of the CDR3: TGTGCCAGCAGTGTTGGCCCGGAGGGCTACACCTTC. It yields the protein CASSVGPEGYTF.

This clonotype was detected only a few times. The rearrangement uses TRBV6-6 and TRBJ1-2; a weak D match, TRBD1 (5 bases). V was shortened by 4 bases and J by 6 bases, with 6 bases between the two germline ends. The germline CDR1 and CDR2 sequences are MNHNY and SVGAGI (reference sequence). The CDR3 covers 11 residues. The CDR3 nucleotides are TGTGCCAGCAGTTCGGGGGATGGCTACACCTTC. Amino acid sequence: CASSSGDGYTF.

The chain employs TRBV6-4 and TRBJ2-3, with a weak D call TRBD1 (7 bases). The length of the CDR3 is 15 residues. Germline V gene data show CDR1 as MRHNA and CDR2 as SNTAGT. The V and J ends lost 0 bases and 3 bases respectively, with 10 bases between them. CDR3 loop: CASSDSEGATDTQYF. CDR3 sequence (DNA): TGTGCCAGCAGTGACTCGGAGGGGGCGACAGATACGCAGTATTTT.

The rearrangement uses TRBV5-1 and TRBJ2-1; no definite D call. The V end lost 6 bases, the J end lost 1 base, and 11 bases lay between the germline ends. The CDR3 runs 14 residues. CDR1 is SGHRS and CDR2 is YFSETQ in the germline V gene. CDR3 sequence reads: CASKGFGSYNEQFF. The DNA of the CDR3 is TGCGCCAGCAAGGGTTTTGGGTCCTACAATGAGCAGTTCTTC.

This clonotype was seen more than once but under ten times. The chain combines TRBV20-1 with TRBJ2-1; 8 nucleotides line up with TRBD2. The CDR3 is made up of 15 amino acids. Germline assignment: CDR1 DFQATT and CDR2 SNEGSKA (reference sequence). V dropped 1 base and J dropped 6; count of bases not matched to a gene: 8. Here the CDR3 reads CSARVGLAGFNEQFF. Here the CDR3 DNA reads TGCAGTGCTAGAGTCGGGCTAGCGGGTTTCAATGAGCAGTTCTTC.

This clonotype was counted a few times. V gene TRBV7-3 combines with J gene TRBJ2-2, with 12 bases aligning to TRBD2. This CDR3 comprises 17 residues. The junction had 8 bases not matched to a gene; V was cut back by 5 bases and J by 4 bases. CDR1 and CDR2 from the germline V gene are SGHTA and FQGTGA. CDR3 DNA: TGTGCCAGCAGCATAGGACTAGCGGGATTGGTCACCGGGGAGCTGTTTTTT. This sequence encodes CASSIGLAGLVTGELFF.

V gene TRBV5-4 combines with J gene TRBJ2-1; 8 nucleotides align to TRBD1. The CDR3 is 16 residues long. Per germline, CDR1 SGHNT and CDR2 YYREEE (reference sequence). Trimming at V came to 4 bases and at J to 0 bases, leaving 6 bases not matched to a gene. CDR3: CASSGSGTGSYNEQFF. Here the CDR3 DNA reads TGTGCCAGCAGCGGATCCGGGACAGGCTCCTACAATGAGCAGTTCTTC. Together with reference TRBV5-4 and TRBJ2-1, the CDR3 gives the full variable domain: ETGVTQSPTHLIKTRGQQVTLRCSSQSGHNTVSWYQQALGQGPQFIFQYYREEENGRGNFPPRFSGLQFPNYSSELNVNALELDDSALYLCASSGSGTGSYNEQFFGPGTRLTVL.

Concerning this clonotype: Germline is not matched at one junction end, which may reflect a read error. V usage is TRBV3-1 and J usage is TRBJ2-2; D not certain. Per germline, CDR1 LGHDT and CDR2 YNNKEL (reference sequence). The CDR3 covers 12 residues. CDR3 DNA: TGTGCCAGCAACCAAGGCACCGGGGAGCTGTTTTTT. It yields the protein CASNQGTGELFF. The full variable domain, completed using reference TRBV3-1 and TRBJ2-2, is DTAVSQTPKYLVTQMGNDKSIKCEQNLGHDTMYWYKQDSKKFLKIMFSYNNKELIINETVPNRFSPKSPDKAHLNLHINSLELGDSAVYFCASNQGTGELFFGEGSRLTVL.

The V gene is TRBV27, the J gene TRBJ2-3; TRBD2 agrees at 10 bases. With 5 bases clipped from V and 4 bases from J, the junction kept 3 bases outside the gene matches. Germline lookup yields CDR1 MNHEY and CDR2 SMNVEV (reference sequence). The CDR3 runs to 14 residues. CDR3: CASSVGTSADTQYF. For the CDR3, the DNA is TGTGCCAGCAGTGTCGGGACTAGCGCAGATACGCAGTATTTT.

This clonotype showed up just a few times. The genes are TRBV18 and TRBJ2-3; 12 nucleotides align to TRBD1. This CDR3 is built from 15 residues. V lost 8 bases, J lost 6 bases, and 9 bases stayed unmatched. Germline V gives CDR1 KGHSH, CDR2 LQKENI. Here the CDR3 DNA reads TGTGCCAGCGCCGCCGGGACAGGGGGCATGGATACGCAGTATTTT. It translates to CASAAGTGGMDTQYF.

This clonotype was seen a single time. The chain uses TRBV7-2 and TRBJ2-2, with D possibly matching TRBD2 (6 bases). The CDR3 is 15 residues long. V lost 5 bases and J 1 base, leaving 11 bases between the germline ends. CDR1 and CDR2 (germline): SGHTA, FQGNSA. CDR3: CASSLFGGNTGELFF. For the CDR3, the DNA is TGTGCCAGCAGCCTCTTCGGGGGGAACACCGGGGAGCTGTTTTTT.

This clonotype was seen a handful of times. At one of its ends the junction is not consistent with the germline gene, which may arise from a read error. This chain uses TRBV2 with TRBJ2-1; D is perhaps TRBD2 (5 bases). CDR1 is SNHLY, CDR2 FYNNEI, per germline. The CDR3 is 13 residues long. The chain's CDR3 is CASSELNRGWKAF. CDR3 in DNA: TGTGCCAGCAGTGAACTGAACCGCGGGTGGAAGGCCTTC.

This clonotype was observed many times. J is TRBJ2-2 and V is TRBV5-1; D is unresolved. Germline V gene lookup returns CDR1 SGHRS and CDR2 YFSETQ. Trimming removed 0 bases from V and 7 bases from J, with 7 bases in between. The CDR3 is 13 amino acids. The chain's CDR3 is CASSLEVIGELFF. Here the CDR3 DNA reads TGCGCCAGCAGCTTGGAAGTTATCGGGGAGCTGTTTTTT.

This clonotype was seen more than once but under ten times. This sequence joins TRBV2 and TRBJ2-1, with 10 bases matching TRBD1. The germline CDR1 and CDR2 sequences are SNHLY and FYNNEI. V was clipped by 6 bases and J by 4 bases; unmatched bases: 15. The CDR3 covers 18 residues. Written as DNA, the CDR3 is TGTGCCAGCAGCTCCGGGACAGGGGTAGGTGGTACATACAATGAGCAGTTCTTC. Translation: CASSSGTGVGGTYNEQFF.

This clonotype was counted only a few times. The chain combines TRBV9 with TRBJ2-7; 8 bases fit TRBD2. Germline values: CDR1 SGDLS, CDR2 YYNGEE. The CDR3 consists of 15 residues. Losses at the gene ends were 3 bases for V and 0 bases for J; bases not matched to a gene: 5. The DNA for the CDR3 is TGTGCCAGCAGCGCCGGGGGGGCTGGCTCCTACGAGCAGTACTTC. This translates into CASSAGGAGSYEQYF.

This clonotype turned up a few times. V usage is TRBV6-2 or TRBV6-3 and J usage is TRBJ2-1; 13 bases match TRBD2. The CDR3 spans 13 residues. Germline V lookup: CDR1 MNHEY, CDR2 SVGEGT. Trimming removed 7 bases from V and 10 bases from J; junction bases left unmatched: 4. CDR3 bases: TGTGCCAGCAAAGGACTAGCGGGAGAAGAGCAGTTCTTC. Translating gives CASKGLAGEEQFF.

The V call is TRBV12-3 or TRBV12-4, the J call TRBJ2-7; 9 positions match TRBD1. The CDR3 covers 14 residues. The V segment lost 3 bases and the J segment 4 bases; nucleotides outside the gene matches: 4. The CDR3 nucleotides read TGTGCCAGCAGTTTCCACGGGACAGGGTACGAGCAGTACTTC. It specifies CASSFHGTGYEQYF.

A few counts support this clonotype. The gene calls are TRBV20-1 and TRBJ1-2; D ambiguous. Trimming left V 5 bases short and J 2 bases short, with 9 bases between. CDR1 is DFQATT and CDR2 is SNEGSKA in the germline V gene (reference sequence). The CDR3 contains 12 residues. The CDR3 DNA follows: TGCAGTGCTCGTATCGTGAACTATGGCTACACCTTC. The encoded protein is CSARIVNYGYTF.

This chain joins TRBV15 and TRBJ1-5; D may be TRBD1 (5 bases). The CDR3 consists of 13 residues. Per the germline V gene, CDR1 is LNHNV and CDR2 is YYDKDF (reference sequence). The V and J ends lost 4 bases and 5 bases respectively, with 9 bases between them. The CDR3 DNA reads as TGTGCCACCAGCACTAGGGGTGATCAGCCCCAGCATTTT. It codes for CATSTRGDQPQHF.

The rearrangement uses TRBV20-1 and TRBJ2-2, with unresolved D. CDR1 is DFQATT and CDR2 is SNEGSKA in the germline V gene (reference sequence). Trimming took off 3 bases at V and 0 bases at J, with 11 bases between the two ends. The CDR3 loop spans 15 amino acids. CDR3 residues: CSARRGIANTGELFF. The CDR3, as DNA: TGCAGTGCTAGGAGAGGAATTGCGAACACCGGGGAGCTGTTTTTT.

This chain connects TRBV29-1 to TRBJ1-1; unclear D gene. The CDR3 is made up of 13 amino acids. Trimming stripped 0 bases from V and 1 base from J, with 6 bases between. The germline V gene has CDR1 SQVTM and CDR2 ANQGSEA. CDR3 DNA: TGCAGCGTTGAAGATGGAGGGAACACTGAAGCTTTCTTT. Its translation: CSVEDGGNTEAFF.

The V gene is TRBV29-1, the J gene TRBJ2-3; D gene ambiguous. Per the germline V gene, CDR1 is SQVTM and CDR2 is ANQGSEA. The CDR3 length is 10 residues. V lost 5 bases, J lost 3 bases, and 3 bases lay in between. The CDR3 reads CSVYTDTQYF. Here the CDR3 DNA reads TGCAGCGTTTATACAGATACGCAGTATTTT.

In its sample, this clonotype was seen a few times. V and J are TRBV4-2 and TRBJ1-2, with D hard to call. Germline V gene data show CDR1 as LGHNA and CDR2 as YNFKEQ. CDR3 length: 14 residues. With 0 bases removed from V and 6 bases from J, the gap between germline ends came to 11 bases. The CDR3 region has the DNA TGTGCCAGCAGCCAAGAAGGTACTTCTCATGGCTACACCTTC. This sequence encodes CASSQEGTSHGYTF.

This clonotype was counted between two and nine times. The chain recombines TRBV12-3 or TRBV12-4 with TRBJ1-3; tentatively, D is TRBD1 (5 bases). This CDR3 is 18 amino acids long. V was cut by 7 bases and J by 2 bases, with 24 bases left in between. CDR3 in amino acids: CASTPAGLPERAGNTIYF. The CDR3 bases are TGTGCCAGCACCCCCGCGGGACTCCCGGAACGGGCTGGAAACACCATATATTTT.

This clonotype was counted a few times. This chain connects TRBV12-3 or TRBV12-4 to TRBJ1-4; D is ambiguous. This CDR3 is built from 14 residues. V was trimmed by 4 bases and J by 0 bases, leaving 6 bases between them. The CDR3 DNA is TGTGCCAGCAGTTACACTACAACTAATGAAAAACTGTTTTTT. This encodes CASSYTTTNEKLFF.

The chain recombines TRBV12-3 or TRBV12-4 with TRBJ1-6; TRBD1 matches 7 bases. CDR3 length: 14 residues. V was pared by 7 bases and J by 9 bases, with 9 bases of the junction left unmatched. The CDR3 DNA sequence: TGTGCCAGCAACCCAGGGGGAAGGGGTTCACCCCTCCACTTT. Translation gives CASNPGGRGSPLHF.

In this sample, this clonotype turned up a few times. This chain uses TRBV9 with TRBJ2-1; 13 bases are shared with TRBD2. V lost 7 bases and J lost 5; bases outside the gene matches: 6. The CDR3 spans 15 residues. CDR1 and CDR2 (germline): SGDLS, YYNGEE. Written as DNA, the CDR3 is TGTGCCAGCTCCTGGACTAGCGGGGGCAACAATGAGCAGTTCTTC. It specifies CASSWTSGGNNEQFF.

This clonotype showed up just a few times. The chain links TRBV3-1 to TRBJ2-3, with 8 bases lining up with TRBD2. The CDR3 sequence is 16 residues long. The germline V gene has CDR1 LGHDT and CDR2 YNNKEL (reference sequence). V lost 0 bases to trimming and J lost 5 bases; unmatched junction nucleotides: 7. CDR3 residues: CASSQDLREGVDTQYF. The CDR3 bases are TGTGCCAGCAGCCAAGACCTACGGGAGGGTGTAGATACGCAGTATTTT.

A few counts support this clonotype. The V gene is TRBV20-1, the J gene TRBJ1-5; D is undetermined. This CDR3 has 16 residues. Germline loops: CDR1 DFQATT, CDR2 SNEGSKA (reference sequence). Trimming stripped 3 bases from V and 7 bases from J, with 22 bases between. This CDR3 is CSARVLASSGRQPQHF. The CDR3 DNA sequence: TGCAGTGCTAGGGTCCTAGCTTCGTCGGGGAGACAGCCCCAGCATTTT.

Only a few counts were recorded for this clonotype. This chain connects TRBV2 to TRBJ2-7, with D uncertain. Trimming took off 5 bases at V and 3 bases at J, with 11 bases between the two ends. The CDR3 spans 13 residues. CDR1 and CDR2 (germline): SNHLY, FYNNEI. The chain's CDR3 is CASSRSLHYEQYF. The CDR3 bases are TGTGCCAGCAGTAGATCACTTCACTACGAGCAGTACTTC.